This passage covers 22 T cell receptor beta chains from one sample sequenced in a study of blood T cell repertoires in COVID-19 (TCRdb year 2020). The library relied on the immunoSEQ multiplex PCR assay. This is the immuneACCESS table as TCRdb keeps it, with only in-frame sequences that have V and J called. A part of the clones is gone; compared with another copy, unresolved V genes explain less than half, and the rest is unexplained. Recorded for this sample are 110,000 or so clones; around 79% of them occurred a single time. The top ten clones comprise 2% to 3% of the sample. Source material: peripheral blood. Receptor source: a man in his fifties with acute or convalescent COVID-19.

The V and J genes are TRBV5-1 and TRBJ1-1; TRBD1 aligns across 8 bases. Per the germline V gene, CDR1 is SGHRS and CDR2 is YFSETQ. V gave up 4 bases and J gave up 5 bases; unmatched junction bases: 10. CDR3 length equals 15 residues. Here the CDR3 reads CASSEIGTGDTEAFF. In nucleotides, the CDR3 is TGCGCCAGCAGCGAGATCGGGACAGGTGATACTGAAGCTTTCTTT. Looking up the rest from reference TRBV5-1 and TRBJ1-1 gives the full variable domain: KAGVTQTPRYLIKTRGQQVTLSCSPISGHRSVSWYQQTPGQGLQFLFEYFSETQRNKGNFPGRFSGRQFSNSRSEMNVSTLELGDSALYLCASSEIGTGDTEAFFGQGTRLTVV.

J is TRBJ1-4 and V is TRBV18; D is unclear. V dropped 4 bases and J dropped 5 bases, with 14 bases sitting between them. CDR3 length equals 15 residues. Germline V gives CDR1 KGHSH, CDR2 LQKENI. The DNA for the CDR3 is TGTGCCAGCTCACGCACCGGAGAAACCAATGAAAAACTGTTTTTT. Its protein is CASSRTGETNEKLFF.

The genes are TRBV29-1 and TRBJ1-5; D is unresolved. Trimming shortened V by 4 bases and J by 7 bases, and 14 bases separated the two germline ends. Germline lookup yields CDR1 SQVTM and CDR2 ANQGSEA. This CDR3 contains 13 residues. The CDR3 here is CSVAPNSGQPQHF. Here the CDR3 DNA reads TGCAGCGTTGCCCCTAACTCGGGACAGCCCCAGCATTTT. The whole variable domain, remainder taken from reference TRBV29-1 and TRBJ1-5, is SAVISQKPSRDICQRGTSLTIQCQVDSQVTMMFWYRQQPGQSLTLIATANQGSEATYESGFVIDKFPISRPNLTFSTLTVSNMSPEDSSIYLCSVAPNSGQPQHFGDGTRLSIL.

The chain employs TRBV2 and TRBJ1-4, with D unclear. V lost 2 bases and J lost 7, with 17 bases in between. The CDR3 has 16 residues. Germline V gene lookup returns CDR1 SNHLY and CDR2 FYNNEI. CDR3: CASSELFPKQREKLFF. The CDR3, as DNA: TGTGCCAGCAGTGAATTGTTCCCGAAACAACGTGAAAAACTGTTTTTT.

V usage is TRBV28 and J usage is TRBJ2-4; 9 bases line up with TRBD2. This CDR3 region has 16 residues. Germline V gives CDR1 MDHEN, CDR2 SYDVKM. The V segment lost 5 bases and the J segment 4 bases; nucleotides outside the gene matches: 9. The CDR3 region is CASSKTLAGLKNIQYF. The CDR3 DNA reads TGTGCCAGCAGTAAAACACTAGCGGGCCTAAAAAACATTCAGTACTTC.

V and J are TRBV12-3 or TRBV12-4 and TRBJ2-7; the D gene is possibly TRBD2 (5 bases). The CDR3 consists of 12 residues. V lost 3 bases and J 7 bases, leaving 10 bases between the germline ends. In DNA, the CDR3 is TGTGCCAGCAGTTTCGGGGTTGGGGAGCAGTACTTC. It encodes CASSFGVGEQYF.

The chain uses TRBV6-5 and TRBJ1-2, with 7 positions matching TRBD1. Germline values: CDR1 MNHEY, CDR2 SVGAGI. The CDR3 runs 14 residues. Unmatched junction bases numbered 10, after V lost 4 bases and J lost 8 bases. The chain's CDR3 is CASSSLRQGPGYTF. DNA of the CDR3: TGTGCCAGCAGTTCCCTTCGACAGGGCCCGGGCTACACCTTC.

J is TRBJ2-1 and V is TRBV5-4, with TRBD1 matching over 7 bases. CDR1 is SGHNT, CDR2 YYREEE, per germline (reference sequence). V trimming: 4 bases; J trimming: 7 bases; junction bases outside the gene matches: 11. The length of the CDR3 is 15 residues. The CDR3 loop reads CASSPSGDRGNEQFF. CDR3 nucleotides: TGTGCCAGCAGCCCGAGTGGGGACAGAGGAAATGAGCAGTTCTTC. Using reference TRBV5-4 and TRBJ2-1 for the parts outside the CDR3, the full variable domain is ETGVTQSPTHLIKTRGQQVTLRCSSQSGHNTVSWYQQALGQGPQFIFQYYREEENGRGNFPPRFSGLQFPNYSSELNVNALELDDSALYLCASSPSGDRGNEQFFGPGTRLTVL.

The genes are TRBV5-1 and TRBJ1-1; the match to TRBD1 covers 8 bases. The CDR3 runs to 14 residues. J lost 1 base, V lost 4 bases, and 3 bases had no gene match. Germline assignment: CDR1 SGHRS and CDR2 YFSETQ. The CDR3 region is CASSAGTGNTEAFF. In DNA, the CDR3 is TGCGCCAGCAGCGCTGGGACAGGGAACACTGAAGCTTTCTTT.

This clone was found once. This rearrangement joins TRBV18 to TRBJ1-1; 8 nucleotides align to TRBD1. The trim removed 5 bases at V and 4 bases at J, leaving 6 bases unmatched. CDR1 is KGHSH, CDR2 LQKENI, per germline. The CDR3 contains 14 residues. The CDR3 reads CASSSTGGGTEAFF. DNA of the CDR3: TGTGCCAGCTCAAGCACAGGGGGGGGCACTGAAGCTTTCTTT.

This chain uses TRBV12-3 or TRBV12-4 with TRBJ2-1; TRBD1 matches at 9 bases. V shed 2 bases, J shed 16 bases, and the junction held 3 bases outside the gene matches. This CDR3 contains 11 residues. The CDR3 spells CASSLRDRVFF. CDR3 coding DNA: TGTGCCAGCAGTTTACGGGACAGGGTATTCTTC.

The chain links TRBV7-3 to TRBJ1-6; D is unclear. The CDR3 has 15 amino acids. Per the germline V gene, CDR1 is SGHTA and CDR2 is FQGTGA. With 3 bases removed from V and 3 bases from J, the gap between germline ends came to 9 bases. The CDR3: CASSLTGFYNSPLHF. Here the CDR3 DNA reads TGTGCCAGCAGCTTGACGGGGTTCTATAATTCACCCCTCCACTTT.

The chain couples TRBV28 to TRBJ1-1; D is undetermined. V lost 6 bases and J lost 5, with 4 bases in between. The CDR3 extends over 10 amino acids. Looked up from germline, CDR1 is MDHEN and CDR2 is SYDVKM. The CDR3 DNA reads TGTGCCAGCAGGAGAACTGAAGCTTTCTTT. Translation: CASRRTEAFF. Full variable domain (outside the CDR3, taken from reference TRBV28 and TRBJ1-1): DVKVTQSSRYLVKRTGEKVFLECVQDMDHENMFWYRQDPGLGLRLIYFSYDVKMKEKGDIPEGYSVSREKKERFSLILESASTNQTSMYLCASRRTEAFFGQGTRLTVV.

This clone was found once. V gene TRBV27 combines with J gene TRBJ2-3, with TRBD2 identical over 16 bases. Unmatched junction bases numbered 10, after V lost 7 bases and J lost 6 bases. The length of the CDR3 is 17 residues. Germline assignment: CDR1 MNHEY and CDR2 SMNVEV (reference sequence). The CDR3: CASTPGLAGGPWDTQYF. The DNA of the CDR3 is TGTGCCAGCACCCCGGGACTAGCGGGAGGGCCGTGGGATACGCAGTATTTT.

The rearrangement uses TRBV11-3 and TRBJ2-3, with TRBD1 matching over 8 bases. V lost 5 bases and J lost 6; bases outside the gene matches: 13. CDR1 and CDR2 from the germline V gene are SGHNT and YENEEA. CDR3 length: 16 residues. The CDR3 DNA sequence: TGTGCCAGCAGCAAAGACAGGGGAAGTTTTTCCGATACGCAGTATTTT. Residues: CASSKDRGSFSDTQYF.

The CDR3 sequence is CASSLGVNTEAFF. The CDR3 DNA is TGTGCCAGCAGTCTCGGGGTTAACACTGAAGCTTTCTTT. The rearrangement uses TRBV12-3 or TRBV12-4 and TRBJ1-1, with unresolved D. V shed 5 bases and J shed 2 bases, with 9 bases lying between them. This CDR3 contains 13 residues.

This clone was detected only once. The genes are TRBV6-5 and TRBJ1-4; 10 nucleotides match TRBD1. There are 14 residues in the CDR3. V was clipped by 6 bases and J by 10 bases; unmatched bases: 8. CDR1 is MNHEY and CDR2 is SVGAGI in the germline V gene. This CDR3 reads CASRPGTGDGKLFF. CDR3 bases: TGTGCCAGCAGGCCCGGGACAGGGGATGGAAAACTGTTTTTT.

The J gene is TRBJ2-1, the V gene TRBV7-8; D not resolved. Germline CDR1 and CDR2: SGHVS and FQNEAQ. CDR3 length: 12 residues. V was trimmed by 4 bases and J by 6 bases, leaving 7 bases between them. This chain's CDR3 is CASSSDGNEQFF. Written as DNA, the CDR3 is TGTGCCAGCAGCTCAGATGGCAATGAGCAGTTCTTC.

This chain joins TRBV4-1 and TRBJ2-2; D not resolved. Trimming shortened V by 0 bases and J by 2 bases, and 7 bases separated the two germline ends. The V gene's germline CDR1 is MGHRA and CDR2 YSYEKL. The CDR3 length is 15 residues. The CDR3 spells CASSQERRNTGELFF. DNA for the CDR3: TGCGCCAGCAGCCAAGAAAGGAGAAACACCGGGGAGCTGTTTTTT.

The rearrangement joins TRBV3-1 (or the pseudogene TRBV3-2) to TRBJ1-3; 7 bases align to TRBD1. CDR1 LGHDT and CDR2 YNNKEL come from the germline V gene (reference sequence). The CDR3 consists of 14 residues. V lost 1 base to trimming and J lost 7 bases; unmatched junction nucleotides: 4. In nucleotides, the CDR3 is TGTGCCAGCAGCCAAGCCCAGGGGGTTAACACCATATATTTT. It is translated as CASSQAQGVNTIYF.

The chain has TRBV10-3 and TRBJ1-1; 8 bases match TRBD1. Germline trimming cut 7 bases from V and 0 bases from J; bases unmatched to any gene: 7. The CDR3 covers 15 residues. Looked up from germline, CDR1 is ENHRY and CDR2 is SYGVKD. The CDR3: CAITPTGDMNTEAFF. In nucleotides, the CDR3 is TGTGCCATCACTCCGACAGGGGACATGAACACTGAAGCTTTCTTT.

The rearrangement joins TRBV10-1 to TRBJ2-2; TRBD2 might be the D (5 bases). This CDR3 is built from 14 residues. Between the trimmed V and J ends, which lost 4 bases and 1 base, there was a span of 7 bases. Germline lookup yields CDR1 WNHNN and CDR2 SYGVQD (reference sequence). The CDR3: CASSVGENTGELFF. CDR3 in DNA: TGCGCCAGCAGTGTGGGAGAGAACACCGGGGAGCTGTTTTTT.